The present T cell receptor beta chain was sequenced within a study of blood T cell repertoires in COVID-19 (dated by TCRdb to the early 2020s). At the level of the whole study: Samples covering the acute and convalescent phases of COVID-19 were provided by collaborators in the United States, Italy and Spain. The material from the prospective study consisted of cDNA or gDNA derived from T cells, B-cell-depleted T cells, or PBMCs. The dataset comprised deeply sampled blood TCRbeta repertoires from subjects exposed to, actively infected with, or recovered from COVID-19. The repertoires were made available in a free public database intended to serve as a resource for research on the immune response to SARS-CoV-2. The samples were drawn from two sources: the first 160 participants of the ongoing ImmuneRACE study, and over 950 subjects contributed by 6 global collaborators. A de-identified subject ID, COVID-19 status, age in years and sex were almost always included in the sample metadata. Where HLA class I and class II types were available, the types were taken from metadata supplied by the sample provider, not from assay-based typing.

In regard to this clone: Its antigen has not been determined. It has no much larger one-base neighbor in the sample; base qualities were not kept.

TCRbeta CDR3 regions were amplified from genomic DNA by means of the immunoSEQ Assay, a bias-controlled multiplex PCR. The study's processing was this. Within the assay, amplification of reference gene primers was used to estimate how many nucleated cells each sample contained. Sequence reads were collapsed and filtered to measure the absolute abundance of every unique TCRbeta CDR3 rearrangement. Productive Simpson clonality was computed per sample as the square root of Simpson's diversity index over productive rearrangements. This immuneACCESS table, as held by TCRdb, lists in-frame sequences with V and J called but not all clones. Of the missing ones, under half trace to an unresolved V gene in checked studies; the others have no known cause. That table is the source of V, J and clone size, and D and trimming were worked out from the DNA. A total of fewer than 65,000 clones appear in this sample, 85% of them only once. The top ten hold about 6.5% of the sample.

Study-level results and caveats: The amount of clinical and demographic metadata varied by source and participant and was provided uncurated.

Whole blood was collected in K2EDTA tubes by collaborating institutions according to the institutions' own protocols. For TCRbeta analysis, collaborator samples were shipped as frozen whole blood, as isolated PBMCs, or as DNA extracted from either sample type. Clipping removes 9 bases from V and 4 bases from J, with 11 as the unmatched junction base count. The CDR3 contains 14 residues, cysteine and phenylalanine counted. The kept DNA is CDR3 alone, 42 bases in frame from the first base. Looking up the germline V gene yields CDR1 MDHEN and CDR2 SYDVKM. This receptor was taken from a man aged 60 to 69 with acute or convalescent COVID-19. The sample was peripheral blood. The sequence is built from TRBV28 and TRBJ1-2, with TRBD1 matching 7 junction bases. The DNA reads as follows: TGTGCCAGTACCGCAGGGGGATATACCTATGGCTACACCTTC. Translated, this gives CASTAGGYTYGYTF.